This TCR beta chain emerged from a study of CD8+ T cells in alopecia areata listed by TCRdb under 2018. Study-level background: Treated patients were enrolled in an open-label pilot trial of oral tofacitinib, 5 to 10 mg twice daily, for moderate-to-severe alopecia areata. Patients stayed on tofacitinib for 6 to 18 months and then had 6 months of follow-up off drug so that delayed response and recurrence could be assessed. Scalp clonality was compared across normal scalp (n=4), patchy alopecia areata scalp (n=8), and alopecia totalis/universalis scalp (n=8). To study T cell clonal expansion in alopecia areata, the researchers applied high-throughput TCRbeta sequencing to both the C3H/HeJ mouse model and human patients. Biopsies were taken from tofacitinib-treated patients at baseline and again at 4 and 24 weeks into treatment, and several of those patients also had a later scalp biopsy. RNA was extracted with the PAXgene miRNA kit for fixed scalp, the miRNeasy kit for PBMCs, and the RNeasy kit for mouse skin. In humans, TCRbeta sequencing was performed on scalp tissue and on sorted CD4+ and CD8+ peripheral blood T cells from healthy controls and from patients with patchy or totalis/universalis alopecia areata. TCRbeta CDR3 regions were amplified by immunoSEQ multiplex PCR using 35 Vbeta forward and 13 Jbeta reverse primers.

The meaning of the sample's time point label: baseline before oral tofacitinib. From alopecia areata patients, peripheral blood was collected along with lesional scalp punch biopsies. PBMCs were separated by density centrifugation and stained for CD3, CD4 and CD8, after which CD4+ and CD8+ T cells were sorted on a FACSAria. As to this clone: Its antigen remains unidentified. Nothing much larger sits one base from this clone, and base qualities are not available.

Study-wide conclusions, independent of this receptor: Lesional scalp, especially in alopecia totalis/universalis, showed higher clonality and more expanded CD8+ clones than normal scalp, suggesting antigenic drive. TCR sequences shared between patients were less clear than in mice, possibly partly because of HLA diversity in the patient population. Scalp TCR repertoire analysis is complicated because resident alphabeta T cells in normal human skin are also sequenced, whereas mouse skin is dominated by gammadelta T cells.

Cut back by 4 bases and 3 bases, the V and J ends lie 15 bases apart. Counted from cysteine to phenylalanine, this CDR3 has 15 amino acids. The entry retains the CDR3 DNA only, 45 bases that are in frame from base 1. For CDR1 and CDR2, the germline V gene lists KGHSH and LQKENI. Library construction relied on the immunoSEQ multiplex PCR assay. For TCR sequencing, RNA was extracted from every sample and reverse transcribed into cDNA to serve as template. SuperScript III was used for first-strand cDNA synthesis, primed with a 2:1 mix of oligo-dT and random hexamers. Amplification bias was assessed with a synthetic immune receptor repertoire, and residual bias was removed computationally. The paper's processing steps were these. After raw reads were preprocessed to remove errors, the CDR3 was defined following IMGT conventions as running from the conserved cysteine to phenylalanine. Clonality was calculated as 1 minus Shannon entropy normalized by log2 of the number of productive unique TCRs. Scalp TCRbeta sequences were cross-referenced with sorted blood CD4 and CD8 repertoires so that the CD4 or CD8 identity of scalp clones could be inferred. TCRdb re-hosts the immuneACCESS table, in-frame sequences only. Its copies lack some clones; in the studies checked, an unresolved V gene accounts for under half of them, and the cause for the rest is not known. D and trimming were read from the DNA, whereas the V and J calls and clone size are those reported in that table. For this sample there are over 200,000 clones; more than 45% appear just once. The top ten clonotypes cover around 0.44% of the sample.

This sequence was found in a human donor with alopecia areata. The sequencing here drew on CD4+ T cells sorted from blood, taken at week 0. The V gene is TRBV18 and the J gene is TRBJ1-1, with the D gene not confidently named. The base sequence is TGTGCCAGCTCACTAAATCGGGTCCAGGACACTGAAGCTTTCTTT. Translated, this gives CASSLNRVQDTEAFF.